This T cell receptor (beta chain) was captured in a study of early T cells in non-severe SARS-CoV-2 infection. Study-level background: With bulk RNA from unsorted whole blood as input, sequencing yielded unpaired chains.

Trimming left V 4 bases short and J 5 bases short, with 14 bases between. In germline, CDR1 is LGHDT, CDR2 YNNKEL (reference sequence). The CDR3 sequence is 14 residues long. On this clonotype itself: Its specificity is not known.

The study, taken as a whole, reports: Private and CD4 specificities were missed by VDJdb matching, which favored anti-spike CD8 responses.

Researchers attached unique molecular identifiers to individual cDNA molecules. TCRdb reanalysed the 5' RACE reads using MiXCR and keeps one entry per CDR3 protein. Of 100,000 to 150,000 distinct CDR3 sequences in the sample, 15% were seen once. The V call is TRBV3-1, the J call TRBJ1-2; a possible D gene is TRBD1 (5 bases). Sequencing used whole blood. The sequence came from an adult who was a healthcare worker with PCR-confirmed SARS-CoV-2 infection or an uninfected control (not recorded which). CDR3 sequence reads: CASSLGPRQYGYTF. The CDR3 nucleotides are TGTGCCAGCAGCCTTGGGCCTCGACAGTATGGCTACACCTTC. The variable domain in full, completed from reference TRBV3-1 and TRBJ1-2, reads DTAVSQTPKYLVTQMGNDKSIKCEQNLGHDTMYWYKQDSKKFLKIMFSYNNKELIINETVPNRFSPKSPDKAHLNLHINSLELGDSAVYFCASSLGPRQYGYTFGSGTRLTVV.